Presented here are 21 T cell receptor beta chains from one specimen sequenced in a study of T cell responses to AZD1222 COVID-19 vaccine. Here immunoSEQ multiplex PCR was the method, and the copy in TCRdb shows in-frame clones only, minus some. Of 100,000 to 150,000 clones listed, 70% to 90% are singletons. The sample was peripheral blood, taken on day 0 of AZD1222 vaccination. The origin of the receptors is an adult in good health.

The genes are TRBV7-9 and TRBJ1-1, with TRBD1 as a possible D gene (6 bases). Deletions cut 6 bases from V and 1 base from J, with 18 bases between. The CDR3 spans 16 residues. Germline lookup yields CDR1 SEHNR and CDR2 FQNEAQ (reference sequence). The CDR3: CASRGGTPLGNTEAFF. CDR3 nucleotide sequence: TGTGCCAGCAGGGGAGGGACACCCCTAGGGAACACTGAAGCTTTCTTT.

Details on this clone: An end of the junction does not agree with germline; a read error may underlie this. The chain links TRBV7-7 to TRBJ2-1, with 9 bases that match TRBD2. The CDR3 has 12 residues. Germline V gene data show CDR1 as SSHAT and CDR2 as FNYEAQ (reference sequence). CDR3 nucleotide sequence: TGTGCTAGCAGTAAAGCGGGAGGACAACAGTTCTTC. Translating gives CASSKAGGQQFF.

DNA of the CDR3: TGTGCCACCCGGACTAGCGGACAAGAGACCCAGTACTTC. Encoded protein: CATRTSGQETQYF. V is TRBV5-4 and J is TRBJ2-5; 10 nucleotides line up with TRBD2. Germline V CDR1 and CDR2: SGHNT, YYREEE (reference sequence). The ends lost 9 bases at V and 2 bases at J; junction bases unmatched: 4. The CDR3 runs to 13 residues.

V gene TRBV21-1 combines with J gene TRBJ1-4. TRBV21-1 is given as a pseudogene. This CDR3 has 15 residues. The CDR3 bases are TGTGCCAGCAGCAAAGATGGATCAACTAATGAAAAACTGTTTTTT. Translated: CASSKDGSTNEKLFF.

The chain recombines TRBV24-1 with TRBJ1-5, with 9 bases aligning to TRBD1. Unmatched junction bases numbered 9, after V lost 4 bases and J lost 3 bases. CDR3 length: 17 residues. The germline V gene encodes CDR1 KGHDR and CDR2 SFDVKD. The CDR3 reads CATSDSGQGTYNQPQHF. Here the CDR3 DNA reads TGTGCCACCAGTGACTCGGGACAGGGAACCTACAATCAGCCCCAGCATTTT.

In this sample, this clone turned up once. The rearrangement joins TRBV15 to TRBJ2-6; the D gene is possibly TRBD2 (5 bases). This CDR3 region has 17 residues. Germline V gene lookup returns CDR1 LNHNV and CDR2 YYDKDF (reference sequence). V was cut by 0 bases and J by 1 base, with 10 bases left in between. CDR3 protein: CATSRDRGKSGANVLTF. For the CDR3, the DNA is TGTGCCACCAGCAGAGATCGAGGGAAGTCTGGGGCCAACGTCCTGACTTTC.

V usage is TRBV6-5 and J usage is TRBJ2-2, with 7 bases lining up with TRBD1. The CDR3 has 15 amino acids. V shed 7 bases and J 6 bases; nucleotides not matched to a gene: 11. Germline CDR1 MNHEY, CDR2 SVGAGI. DNA of the CDR3: TGTGCCAGCACGAGACAGGGTGGTCAAGCCGGGGAGCTGTTTTTT. This encodes CASTRQGGQAGELFF.

The V and J genes are TRBV7-9 and TRBJ1-1, with D possibly being TRBD1 (5 bases). This CDR3 spans 14 amino acids. Looked up from germline, CDR1 is SEHNR and CDR2 is FQNEAQ (reference sequence). Trimming took 5 bases from V and 1 from J, leaving 11 bases between them. CDR3 loop: CASSPSGGNTEAFF. The CDR3 bases are TGTGCCAGCAGCCCCAGTGGGGGGAACACTGAAGCTTTCTTT.

The CDR3 DNA is TGTGCCAGCAGCCCACGGACTAGCGGGAAAGCGGGCTCCTACAATGAGCAGTTCTTC. It codes for CASSPRTSGKAGSYNEQFF. The rearrangement uses TRBV21-1 and TRBJ2-1; the table's TRBD2 call for D was not verified on the DNA. TRBV21-1 is deemed a pseudogene. The CDR3 spans 19 residues.

The chain has TRBV7-9 and TRBJ2-1; 8 positions match TRBD1. V was pared by 5 bases and J by 5 bases, with 5 bases of the junction left unmatched. Germline V CDR1 and CDR2: SEHNR, FQNEAQ (reference sequence). This CDR3 has 14 residues. The CDR3 reads CASSPGQANNEQFF. The CDR3 region has the DNA TGTGCCAGCAGCCCGGGACAGGCAAACAATGAGCAGTTCTTC.

The chain links TRBV5-1 to TRBJ1-3, with D perhaps TRBD1 (6 bases). Per the germline V gene, CDR1 is SGHRS and CDR2 is YFSETQ. V was pared by 5 bases and J by 0 bases, with 12 bases between. This CDR3 spans 15 amino acids. In DNA form, the CDR3 reads TGCGCCAGCAGAGGGGGAGCGACCTCTGGAAACACCATATATTTT. It translates to CASRGGATSGNTIYF.

The rearrangement uses TRBV5-6 and TRBJ1-3; D ambiguous. Trimming cost V 3 bases and J 1 base, with 11 bases left between them. The length of the CDR3 is 15 residues. CDR1 and CDR2 from the germline V gene are SGHDT and YYEEEE. CDR3 in DNA: TGTGCCAGCAGCTCGACGTTGTATTCTGGAAACACCATATATTTT. Amino acid sequence: CASSSTLYSGNTIYF. The variable domain in full, with the rest retrieved from reference TRBV5-6 and TRBJ1-3, is DAGVTQSPTHLIKTRGQQVTLRCSPKSGHDTVSWYQQALGQGPQFIFQYYEEEERQRGNFPDRFSGHQFPNYSSELNVNALLLGDSALYLCASSSTLYSGNTIYFGEGSWLTVV.

The chain couples TRBV5-1 to TRBJ2-1, with D perhaps matching TRBD1 (6 bases). Between the trimmed V and J ends, which lost 3 bases and 5 bases, there was a span of 18 bases. The CDR3 spans 16 residues. Germline values: CDR1 SGHRS, CDR2 YFSETQ. The CDR3 DNA sequence: TGCGCCAGCAGCTCGACCTCCCGGGACAACAACAATGAGCAGTTCTTC. Translating it yields CASSSTSRDNNNEQFF.

This clone was detected only once. This chain links TRBV4-1 with TRBJ2-7, with 11 nucleotides matching TRBD1. Germline CDR1 reads MGHRA; CDR2 reads YSYEKL. CDR3 length equals 15 residues. The junction had 1 base not matched to a gene; V was cut back by 0 bases and J by 3 bases. The chain's CDR3 is CASSQEGTGGYEQYF. The CDR3 DNA follows: TGCGCCAGCAGCCAAGAGGGGACAGGGGGCTACGAGCAGTACTTC.

The rearrangement uses TRBV19 and TRBJ1-1; 7 bases are a match to TRBD1. The length of the CDR3 is 16 residues. The J segment lost 0 bases and the V segment lost 5 bases, leaving 9 bases of the junction unmatched. CDR1 is LNHDA and CDR2 is SQIVND in the germline V gene (reference sequence). The CDR3 loop reads CASSPGTAGMNTEAFF. CDR3 coding DNA: TGTGCCAGTAGTCCCGGGACAGCAGGCATGAACACTGAAGCTTTCTTT.

The rearrangement joins TRBV24-1 to TRBJ2-3, with D unclear. Germline V gene lookup returns CDR1 KGHDR and CDR2 SFDVKD. V lost 5 bases and J 5 bases, leaving 4 bases between the germline ends. This CDR3 region has 11 residues. The DNA of the CDR3 is TGTGCCACCAGTGCTTTAGATACGCAGTATTTT. Its translation: CATSALDTQYF.

V and J are TRBV9 and TRBJ2-6; TRBD1 is a possible D gene (6 bases). The CDR3 is 18 amino acids. V was trimmed by 3 bases and J by 0 bases, leaving 16 bases between them. Germline-derived CDR1 and CDR2 are SGDLS and YYNGEE. For the CDR3, the DNA is TGTGCCAGCAGCGACCTCAGGGGCCAACCCTCTGGGGCCAACGTCCTGACTTTC. Protein product: CASSDLRGQPSGANVLTF. Full variable domain (rest looked up from reference TRBV9 and TRBJ2-6): DSGVTQTPKHLITATGQRVTLRCSPRSGDLSVYWYQQSLDQGLQFLIQYYNGEERAKGNILERFSAQQFPDLHSELNLSSLELGDSALYFCASSDLRGQPSGANVLTFGAGSRLTVL.

The V gene is TRBV9, the J gene TRBJ2-2; tentatively, D is TRBD1 (5 bases). Per the germline V gene, CDR1 is SGDLS and CDR2 is YYNGEE. V lost 0 bases to trimming and J lost 5 bases, with 14 bases between them. The CDR3 loop spans 16 amino acids. CDR3 in DNA: TGTGCCAGCAGCGTAGTGGCCAGGGATACGACCGGGGAGCTGTTTTTT. Amino acids: CASSVVARDTTGELFF.

The table lists this clone with a count of one. The rearrangement uses TRBV9 and TRBJ2-6; D is undetermined. Germline V gene lookup returns CDR1 SGDLS and CDR2 YYNGEE. The V gene lost 5 bases and the J gene lost 4 bases, with 10 bases spanning the gap. This CDR3 comprises 14 residues. CDR3 bases: TGTGCCAGCAGGCGACAATCCGGGGCCAACGTCCTGACTTTC. As protein: CASRRQSGANVLTF.

V usage is TRBV7-2 and J usage is TRBJ1-4, with 9 bases fitting TRBD1. The CDR3 length is 14 residues. Germline-derived CDR1 and CDR2 are SGHTA and FQGNSA. V shed 5 bases, J shed 7 bases, and the junction held 5 bases outside the gene matches. The DNA of the CDR3 is TGTGCCAGCAGCCCGGACAGGGGCTCTGAAAAACTGTTTTTT. Protein product: CASSPDRGSEKLFF.

This clone appeared a few times. The chain has TRBV6-2 or TRBV6-3 and TRBJ1-6; D gene ambiguous. The CDR3 contains 17 residues. The ends were cut back, 0 bases at V and 7 bases at J, with 16 bases in the middle. Germline V CDR1 and CDR2: MNHEY, SVGEGT. The CDR3: CASSYSRPGVVNSPLHF. CDR3 nucleotides: TGTGCCAGCAGTTACTCGAGACCCGGGGTGGTCAATTCACCCCTCCACTTT.